These 19 T cell receptor beta chains came from one sample sequenced in a study of T cells in Graves' hyperthyroidism and ophthalmopathy. Amplified regions were TCR beta CDR3 sequences from RNA transcripts. A first-round RT-PCR of the TCR CDR3 used the HTBI primer set. MiXCR, run by TCRdb on the multiplex PCR reads, gives a single entry per CDR3 protein. The sample shows 45,000 to 60,000 distinct CDR3 sequences, roughly 50% of them seen only once. The sample taken for sequencing was blood. The receptors here all came from a woman in her twenties or thirties with Graves' ophthalmopathy.

The rearrangement uses TRBV19 and TRBJ1-1; TRBD1 is a possible D gene (5 bases). The ends were cut back, 9 bases at V and 1 base at J, with 15 bases in the middle. This CDR3 region has 14 residues. Germline V gene lookup returns CDR1 LNHDA and CDR2 SQIVND (reference sequence). The DNA for the CDR3 is TGTGCCAGCTCACCAGGACATAAGAACACTGAAGCTTTCTTT. It is translated as CASSPGHKNTEAFF.

A remark on this clonotype: Sequence at one end of the junction differs from germline and may be a read error. The CDR3 DNA sequence: TGTGCCAGCAGCAGAATAGGGACAGGGATCGAGGAGCAGTCCTTC. This gives the protein CASSRIGTGIEEQSF. The V and J genes are TRBV7-9 and TRBJ2-7, with TRBD1 matching 9 bases. The CDR3 contains 15 residues. Looked up from germline, CDR1 is SEHNR and CDR2 is FQNEAQ (reference sequence).

The sample holds a few counts of this clonotype. The V call is TRBV12-3 or TRBV12-4, the J call TRBJ1-1; a weak D match, TRBD1 (6 bases). The CDR3 spans 14 residues. The V gene lost 3 bases and the J gene lost 11 bases, with 19 bases spanning the gap. The CDR3 DNA reads TGTGCCAGCAGTTTTGGGACATTAGTTAAGTTTGCTTTCTTT. This sequence encodes CASSFGTLVKFAFF.

This clonotype has at least ten counts. V and J are TRBV19 and TRBJ2-7, with D uncertain. CDR1 LNHDA and CDR2 SQIVND come from the germline V gene (reference sequence). The CDR3 spans 13 residues. The V and J ends lost 3 bases and 0 bases respectively, with 6 bases between them. The CDR3: CASSIALSYEQYF. CDR3 sequence (DNA): TGTGCCAGTAGTATTGCCCTCTCCTACGAGCAGTACTTC. Combining the CDR3 with reference TRBV19 and TRBJ2-7 gives the whole variable domain DGGITQSPKYLFRKEGQNVTLSCEQNLNHDAMYWYRQDPGQGLRLIYYSQIVNDFQKGDIAEGYSVSREKKESFPLTVTSAQKNPTAFYLCASSIALSYEQYFGPGTRLTVT.

The genes are TRBV6-1 and TRBJ2-1, with 8 bases lining up with TRBD2. Unmatched junction bases numbered 9, after V lost 7 bases and J lost 13 bases. This CDR3 is built from 12 residues. Germline V gene lookup returns CDR1 MNHNS and CDR2 SASEGT. In DNA form, the CDR3 reads TGTGCCAGCACTCTCGGGGGGGACAATCAGTTCTTC. This encodes CASTLGGDNQFF.

As concerns this clonotype: This may be a read error, as it is one base from a much larger clone. The chain joins TRBV30 to TRBJ1-5; no clear D. This CDR3 is built from 13 residues. V was cut by 5 bases and J by 0 bases, with 8 bases left in between. Germline CDR1 reads GTSNPN; CDR2 reads SVGIG (reference sequence). In DNA form, the CDR3 reads TGTGCCTGGGGTGCGTATAGCAATCAGCCCCAGCATTTT. Translation gives CAWGAYSNQPQHF.

The chain couples TRBV5-1 to TRBJ2-1; D is ambiguous. The CDR3 spans 12 residues. V was trimmed by 2 bases and J by 12 bases, leaving 12 bases between them. Germline V gene data show CDR1 as SGHRS and CDR2 as YFSETQ. This chain's CDR3 is CASSFLQDTQFF. CDR3 coding DNA: TGCGCCAGCAGCTTTCTACAAGATACGCAGTTCTTC.

This clonotype was counted at least ten times. The V and J genes are TRBV5-6 and TRBJ1-2; 8 bases fit TRBD1. Germline loops: CDR1 SGHDT, CDR2 YYEEEE. The CDR3 consists of 14 residues. V gave up 6 bases and J gave up 1 base; unmatched junction bases: 5. The CDR3 nucleotides read TGTGCCAGCAACCGACAGGGGAATAACTATGGCTACACCTTC. Protein: CASNRQGNNYGYTF.

The genes are TRBV6-1 and TRBJ2-1; TRBD2 matches at 11 bases. Germline CDR1 is MNHNS and CDR2 is SASEGT. V lost 8 bases, J lost 1 base, and 10 bases stayed unmatched. This CDR3 region has 17 residues. The CDR3 loop is CASSTSGSRGSYNEQFF. DNA for the CDR3: TGTGCCAGCTCCACTAGCGGGAGTCGTGGTTCCTACAATGAGCAGTTCTTC.

This clonotype came up many times. The chain uses TRBV2 and TRBJ2-2, with 8 bases identical to TRBD1. The trim removed 6 bases at V and 1 base at J, leaving 4 bases unmatched. Germline loops: CDR1 SNHLY, CDR2 FYNNEI. The CDR3 runs to 15 residues. The CDR3 sequence is CASRDRVRNTGELFF. CDR3 DNA: TGTGCCAGCAGGGACAGGGTGAGGAACACCGGGGAGCTGTTTTTT.

This clonotype was picked up many times. The chain uses TRBV30 and TRBJ1-1; D is unclear. Germline assignment: CDR1 GTSNPN and CDR2 SVGIG (reference sequence). This CDR3 comprises 12 residues. Trimming removed 2 bases from V and 4 bases from J, with 8 bases in between. The CDR3 spells CAWSSTGTEAFF. The CDR3 region has the DNA TGTGCCTGGAGTTCGACGGGCACTGAAGCTTTCTTT.

This clonotype was counted many times. The V and J genes are TRBV19 and TRBJ1-5, with D perhaps matching TRBD1 (6 bases). This CDR3 contains 16 residues. Germline V gene sequence: CDR1 LNHDA, CDR2 SQIVND (reference sequence). Trimming took 2 bases from V and 3 from J, leaving 14 bases between them. The CDR3 DNA reads TGTGCCAGTAGTATAAGGGGACACAGTTCCAATCAGCCCCAGCATTTT. This codes for CASSIRGHSSNQPQHF. The full variable domain, in which reference TRBV19 and TRBJ1-5 provide the parts outside the CDR3, is DGGITQSPKYLFRKEGQNVTLSCEQNLNHDAMYWYRQDPGQGLRLIYYSQIVNDFQKGDIAEGYSVSREKKESFPLTVTSAQKNPTAFYLCASSIRGHSSNQPQHFGDGTRLSIL.

For this clonotype: One end of the junction is discordant with germline, which a read error may explain. The chain joins TRBV16 to TRBJ1-5; D unclear. Germline CDR1 reads KGHSY; CDR2 reads FQNENV. This CDR3 has 9 residues. The CDR3 region is CAGSQPQHF. CDR3 sequence (DNA): TGTGCCGGCAGTCAGCCCCAGCATTTT.

A remark on this clonotype: This may arise from a read error, as a much more abundant clone is one base away. This rearrangement joins TRBV2 to TRBJ2-7; tentatively, D is TRBD1 (5 bases). Per the germline V gene, CDR1 is SNHLY and CDR2 is FYNNEI. This CDR3 is built from 12 residues. CDR3 bases: TGTGCCAGCAGCCCAAGGGGCTACGAGCAGCACTTC. This gives the protein CASSPRGYEQHF.

The genes are TRBV19 and TRBJ1-5, with TRBD1 matching over 9 bases. J was trimmed by 5 bases and V by 1 base; bases with no gene match: 3. Germline V lookup: CDR1 LNHDA, CDR2 SQIVND (reference sequence). This CDR3 has 15 amino acids. The CDR3 sequence: CASSIGGQGYQPQHF. The CDR3 DNA sequence: TGTGCCAGTAGTATAGGGGGACAGGGTTATCAGCCCCAGCATTTT.

The chain uses TRBV5-1 and TRBJ2-2; TRBD2 agrees at 12 bases. J lost 2 bases, V lost 0 bases, and 2 bases had no gene match. The CDR3 loop spans 17 amino acids. Germline V gives CDR1 SGHRS, CDR2 YFSETQ. In DNA, the CDR3 is TGCGCCAGCAGCTTGGGACTAGCGGGAGTAAACACCGGGGAGCTGTTTTTT. It encodes CASSLGLAGVNTGELFF.

In its sample, this clonotype ranks as medium-sized. The chain links TRBV2 to TRBJ1-4; 8 bases agree with TRBD1. The germline V gene has CDR1 SNHLY and CDR2 FYNNEI. The CDR3 consists of 14 residues. Trimming removed 6 bases from V and 5 bases from J; junction bases left unmatched: 5. This CDR3 is CASRTRQGNEKLFF. In DNA, the CDR3 is TGTGCCAGCAGGACGAGACAGGGGAATGAAAAACTGTTTTTT.

This clonotype was detected once. The V and J genes are TRBV20-1 and TRBJ2-7; TRBD1 matches at 8 bases. The CDR3 runs 14 residues. CDR1 DFQATT and CDR2 SNEGSKA come from the germline V gene (reference sequence). Trimming at V came to 6 bases and at J to 1 base, leaving 8 bases not matched to a gene. CDR3: CSASRQGRSYEQYF. The CDR3 coding sequence is TGCAGTGCCAGCCGACAGGGGAGGTCCTACGAGCAGTACTTC.

The CDR3 loop is CASSLAGQGHYEQYF. In DNA, the CDR3 is TGTGCCAGCAGCTTAGCGGGACAGGGGCACTACGAGCAGTACTTC. The V gene is TRBV11-3, the J gene TRBJ2-7; 10 bases align to TRBD1. The V gene end was trimmed by 1 base and the J gene end by 3 bases; junction bases not matched to a gene: 3. CDR3 size: 15 residues. Germline lookup yields CDR1 SGHNT and CDR2 YENEEA.